A single T cell receptor (beta chain) is shown here with its context. This sample is part of a study of blood T cell repertoires in COVID-19. Study-level background: The United States, Italy and Spain were the sources of the acute and convalescent COVID-19 samples.

V trimming: 4 bases; J trimming: 3 bases; junction bases outside the gene matches: 7. Germline V gives CDR1 SGHRS, CDR2 YFSETQ. This CDR3 has 15 residues. Method: immunoSEQ multiplex PCR; TCRdb's copy keeps in-frame clones and lacks some. Altogether roughly 380,000 clones are present, around nine tenths being singletons, with the ten largest covering under 1.2%. Ages ranged from about 18 to 89 years, with residence in more than 20 US areas. Cohorts were assigned according to the clinical history that participants reported. Participants in the exposed group had met a COVID-19 case in the 2 weeks before joining the study.

The chain links TRBV5-1 to TRBJ2-1; 7 nucleotides align to TRBD1. The material sequenced was PBMCs or T cells enriched from blood (not recorded which). This receptor was identified in a woman in her twenties or thirties who had been exposed to COVID-19. In nucleotides, the CDR3 is TGCGCCAGCAGCCCAGGACAGGAGGACTACAATGAGCAGTTCTTC. Translating gives CASSPGQEDYNEQFF. The whole variable domain, filled in from reference TRBV5-1 and TRBJ2-1, reads KAGVTQTPRYLIKTRGQQVTLSCSPISGHRSVSWYQQTPGQGLQFLFEYFSETQRNKGNFPGRFSGRQFSNSRSEMNVSTLELGDSALYLCASSPGQEDYNEQFFGPGTRLTVL.